This T cell receptor (beta chain) was profiled in a study of cytomegalovirus exposure and HLA in healthy donors. Study-level information: A data release that came early held 75 million to 85 million unique TCRs from HLA-typed donors. Whole-study findings and limits: Most subjects' HLA-A and HLA-B alleles were reportedly predicted from TCR beta sequences. Reportedly, fewer N-insertions than the roughly 690-donor mean appeared in an Asian-associated ancestry cluster in a later analysis.

The CDR3 covers 14 residues. Looked up from germline, CDR1 is SGHKS and CDR2 is YYEKEE (reference sequence). The V end was cut by 4 bases, the J end by 4 bases, with 14 bases between. 60 Vbeta and 13 Jbeta primers were used in PCR. Assay: immunoSEQ multiplex PCR; the TCRdb copy retains only in-frame clones and omits some. The sample has over 150,000 clones; around 82% are singletons. Details on this clone: Its antigen is undetermined.

The sequence was obtained from a boy aged 2 to 9 in good health and CMV-seronegative. This rearrangement joins TRBV5-5 to TRBJ2-5; a weak D match, TRBD2 (6 bases). Sequences were obtained from PBMCs. DNA for the CDR3: TGTGCCAGCAGCCTGACCGGGAGAGGAGAGACCCAGTACTTC. Encoded protein: CASSLTGRGETQYF.